Listed here are 2 T cell receptor beta chains from one sample, sequenced in a study of blood T cell repertoires in COVID-19. Produced via immunoSEQ multiplex PCR; TCRdb's table is partial and in-frame only. This repertoire shows just over 300,000 clones, 90% found once; its top ten account for approximately 4%. Input material: PBMCs or T cells enriched from blood (not recorded which). The origin of the receptors is a woman between 18 and 30 years old with acute COVID-19.

The gene calls are TRBV11-3 and TRBJ1-1; the D gene is possibly TRBD1 (5 bases). This CDR3 is built from 14 residues. The ends were cut back, 4 bases at V and 7 bases at J, with 16 bases in the middle. CDR1 is SGHNT and CDR2 is YENEEA in the germline V gene. Here the CDR3 reads CASSSRTRAFEAFF. As DNA, the CDR3 is TGTGCCAGCAGCTCACGGACAAGGGCCTTTGAAGCTTTCTTT.

V is TRBV29-1 and J is TRBJ2-7; D unresolved. This CDR3 is 11 amino acids long. Per the germline V gene, CDR1 is SQVTM and CDR2 is ANQGSEA. V gave up 2 bases and J gave up 4 bases, with 6 bases separating them. The CDR3 loop reads CSVESGYEQYF. In DNA, the CDR3 is TGCAGCGTTGAATCAGGATACGAGCAGTACTTC.